This T cell receptor beta chain came from a study of sequential checkpoint blockade in melanoma. At the level of the study: After both sequences, patients received maintenance nivolumab.

V gave up 5 bases and J gave up 0 bases; unmatched junction bases: 1. The CDR3 spans 15 residues. From germline, CDR1 is PRHDT and CDR2 FYEKMQ (reference sequence). Profiling relied on immunoSEQ multiplex PCR, and the TCRdb table lists in-frame clones only, not all of them. The sample holds about 20,000 clones, roughly 82% seen once. This clone was recorded only once. Regarding treatment: randomized to nivolumab then ipilimumab (arm A) or the reverse (arm B). Sorted cells were live CD3+CD8+, lacking CD19 and CD56, from PBMCs. The clonotype originates from a human donor with melanoma. This chain joins TRBV13 and TRBJ2-1, with TRBD1 matching 10 bases. This specimen was CD8+ T cells sorted from blood (inferred from file names), taken from a patient given nivolumab and ipilimumab in sequence. CDR3 sequence: CASSRTGGSYNEQFF. In DNA, the CDR3 is TGTGCCAGCAGCCGGACAGGGGGCTCCTACAATGAGCAGTTCTTC.